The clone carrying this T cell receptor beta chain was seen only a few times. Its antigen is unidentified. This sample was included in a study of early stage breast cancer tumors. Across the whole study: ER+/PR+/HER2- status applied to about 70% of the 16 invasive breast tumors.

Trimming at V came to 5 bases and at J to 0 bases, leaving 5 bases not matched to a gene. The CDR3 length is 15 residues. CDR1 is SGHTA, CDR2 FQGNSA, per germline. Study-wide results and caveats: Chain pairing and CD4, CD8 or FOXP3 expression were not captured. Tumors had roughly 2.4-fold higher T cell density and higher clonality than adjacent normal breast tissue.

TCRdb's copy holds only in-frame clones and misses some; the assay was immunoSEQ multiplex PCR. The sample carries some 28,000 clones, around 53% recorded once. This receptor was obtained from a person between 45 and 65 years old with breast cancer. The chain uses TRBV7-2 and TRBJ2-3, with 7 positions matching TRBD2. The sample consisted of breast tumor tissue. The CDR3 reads CASSKSGTSTDTQYF. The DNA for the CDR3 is TGTGCCAGCAGCAAAAGCGGGACTAGCACAGATACGCAGTATTTT.